The T cell receptor (beta chain) under discussion was sequenced for a study of siplizumab effects on memory and regulatory T cells. As for this clone: Its target is not known.

In each sample, about 10^5 TCR templates were assayed. Produced via immunoSEQ multiplex PCR; TCRdb's table is partial and in-frame only. The sample has roughly 92,000 clones; about 94% are singletons. Study conclusions and caveats: Proliferating siplizumab-cultured Tregs lacked confirmed suppressive function. Unstimulated naive T cells seemed to show more diversity than memory cells did, and they also seemed to be among the major contributors to the alloresponse. Mappable alloreactive CD4+ clones came from Treg cells 60% to 80% of the time on average with siplizumab, against about 26% in controls.

The ends were cut back, 1 base at V and 1 base at J, with 6 bases in the middle. This CDR3 is built from 14 residues. Germline CDR1 and CDR2: SEHNR and FQNEAQ (reference sequence). The genes are TRBV7-9 and TRBJ2-3, with D uncertain. The sequencing input was non-Treg CD4+ T cells sorted from blood. This TCR came from a human donor in good health. CDR3 bases: TGTGCCAGCAGCTTAGAGGCCGGCACAGATACGCAGTATTTT. This gives the protein CASSLEAGTDTQYF.